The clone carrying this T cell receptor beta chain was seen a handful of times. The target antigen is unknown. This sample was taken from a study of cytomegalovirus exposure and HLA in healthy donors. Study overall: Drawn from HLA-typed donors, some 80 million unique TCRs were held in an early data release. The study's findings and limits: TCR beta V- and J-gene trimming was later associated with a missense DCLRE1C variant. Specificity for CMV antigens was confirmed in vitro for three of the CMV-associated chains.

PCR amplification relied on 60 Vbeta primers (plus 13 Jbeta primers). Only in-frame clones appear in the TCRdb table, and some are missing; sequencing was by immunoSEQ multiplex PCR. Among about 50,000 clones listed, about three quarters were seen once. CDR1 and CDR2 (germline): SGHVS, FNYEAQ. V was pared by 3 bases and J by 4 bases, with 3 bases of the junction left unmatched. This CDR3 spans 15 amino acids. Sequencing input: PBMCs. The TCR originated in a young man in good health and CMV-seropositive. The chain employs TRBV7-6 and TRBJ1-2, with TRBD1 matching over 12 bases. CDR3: CASSLGQGAAYGYTF. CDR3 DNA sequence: TGTGCCAGCAGCTTGGGACAGGGGGCGGCCTATGGCTACACCTTC.